This TCR beta chain was sequenced during a study of T cells in localized non-small cell lung cancer. Generated by immunoSEQ multiplex PCR, the TCRdb table keeps only in-frame clones and is missing some. The data contain some 2,400 clones, 24% of them singletons. With 0 bases removed from V and 8 bases from J, the gap between germline ends came to 11 bases. The germline gives CDR1 SGHNT, CDR2 YENEEA. CDR3 size: 15 residues. Sequencing used normal lung tissue next to the tumor, obtained before any cancer treatment. The V gene is TRBV11-3, the J gene TRBJ1-6, with D uncertain. The receptor's source is a female donor with stage II lung adenocarcinoma. The CDR3 reads CASSLEHLTYSPLHF. The CDR3 DNA reads as TGTGCCAGCAGCTTAGAGCATCTGACGTATTCACCCCTCCACTTT.